The next 31 T cell receptor beta chains were all read from a single sample in a study of cytomegalovirus exposure and HLA in healthy donors. The PCR employed 60 Vbeta primers together with 13 Jbeta primers. Assay: immunoSEQ multiplex PCR; the TCRdb copy retains only in-frame clones and omits some. The sample comprises 150,000 to 200,000 clones, roughly 87% of which are singletons, and 1.5% rests with the top ten. The sequenced material came from PBMCs. These receptors all come from a girl aged 5-17 years in good health and CMV-seropositive.

The rearrangement joins TRBV28 to TRBJ2-2; the D gene is possibly TRBD1 (5 bases). The V gene's germline CDR1 is MDHEN and CDR2 SYDVKM. V was pared by 3 bases and J by 3 bases, with 14 bases between. The CDR3 totals 16 residues. CDR3 sequence reads: CASSLGSGWYTGELFF. CDR3 sequence (DNA): TGTGCCAGCAGTTTGGGTTCAGGGTGGTACACCGGGGAGCTGTTTTTT.

The gene calls are TRBV18 and TRBJ1-2; a possible D gene is TRBD1 (5 bases). Germline V lookup: CDR1 KGHSH, CDR2 LQKENI. With 2 bases removed from V and 8 bases from J, the gap between germline ends came to 9 bases. The CDR3 covers 12 residues. The chain's CDR3 is CASSPAGSGYTF. CDR3 DNA sequence: TGTGCCAGCTCACCAGCAGGGTCGGGCTACACCTTC.

The chain is built from TRBV19 and TRBJ1-5; D may be TRBD1 (6 bases). There are 15 residues in the CDR3. Trimming stripped 9 bases from V and 0 bases from J, with 15 bases between. The germline gives CDR1 LNHDA, CDR2 SQIVND (reference sequence). The CDR3 loop reads CASLKDSYSNQPQHF. DNA of the CDR3: TGTGCCAGCCTAAAGGACAGCTATAGCAATCAGCCCCAGCATTTT. The entire variable domain, with the rest obtained from reference TRBV19 and TRBJ1-5, is as follows: DGGITQSPKYLFRKEGQNVTLSCEQNLNHDAMYWYRQDPGQGLRLIYYSQIVNDFQKGDIAEGYSVSREKKESFPLTVTSAQKNPTAFYLCASLKDSYSNQPQHFGDGTRLSIL.

The J gene is TRBJ1-1, the V gene TRBV6-4, with 8 bases identical to TRBD1. CDR3 length: 16 amino acids. From germline, CDR1 is MRHNA and CDR2 SNTAGT. Germline trimming cut 2 bases from V and 6 bases from J; bases unmatched to any gene: 11. The CDR3 here is CASSDRGGQGGAEAFF. Written as DNA, the CDR3 is TGTGCCAGCAGTGACCGGGGTGGACAGGGTGGAGCTGAAGCTTTCTTT.

This clone was recorded once. The V call is TRBV4-3, the J call TRBJ1-1; D not resolved. Germline lookup yields CDR1 LGHNA and CDR2 YSLEER. The CDR3 contains 15 residues. The V end lost 0 bases, the J end lost 5 bases, and 13 bases lay between the germline ends. CDR3 sequence (DNA): TGCGCCAGCAGCCAAGATCTGGAGACGACTACTGAAGCTTTCTTT. As protein: CASSQDLETTTEAFF.

This clone was seen once. The rearrangement links TRBV4-2 to TRBJ2-5; D is possibly TRBD1 (7 bases). Germline V gene lookup returns CDR1 LGHNA and CDR2 YNFKEQ. This CDR3 contains 17 residues. Between the trimmed V and J ends, which lost 1 base and 2 bases, there was a span of 17 bases. The CDR3 DNA follows: TGTGCCAGCAGCCAAGCCGCCCGGACAGGACTACAAGAGACCCAGTACTTC. Residues: CASSQAARTGLQETQYF.

V gene TRBV19 combines with J gene TRBJ1-5; 9 bases match TRBD1. V lost 7 bases and J lost 7; bases outside the gene matches: 17. CDR3 size: 17 residues. Germline values: CDR1 LNHDA, CDR2 SQIVND (reference sequence). The CDR3 coding sequence is TGTGCCAGTACCCTATCGGAGGTGGACAGGGGAGGCCAGCCCCAGCATTTT. The encoded protein is CASTLSEVDRGGQPQHF.

CDR3 nucleotides: TGTGCCAGCAGTCGGACAGGGGGAGCCTACGAGCAGTACTTC. Protein: CASSRTGGAYEQYF. V gene TRBV14 combines with J gene TRBJ2-7, with TRBD1 identical over 10 bases. J gave up 2 bases and V 6 bases, and 4 bases lay outside the gene matches. The CDR3 consists of 14 residues. Germline CDR1 SGHDN, CDR2 FVKESK.

The rearrangement joins TRBV18 to TRBJ2-1, with TRBD2 matching 9 bases. The CDR3 extends over 13 amino acids. V was clipped by 8 bases and J by 8 bases; unmatched bases: 7. Germline CDR1 and CDR2: KGHSH and LQKENI. In nucleotides, the CDR3 is TGTGCCAGCCAGCCGCGGACTAGCGATGAGCAGTTCTTC. Protein product: CASQPRTSDEQFF.

This chain connects TRBV4-2 to TRBJ2-2, with 10 positions matching TRBD2. This CDR3 has 18 amino acids. The ends lost 0 bases at V and 7 bases at J; junction bases unmatched: 11. Germline assignment: CDR1 LGHNA and CDR2 YNFKEQ. DNA of the CDR3: TGTGCCAGCAGCCAAGAAAAAGCGGGAGGGCCCTCGGACGGGGAGCTGTTTTTT. It translates to CASSQEKAGGPSDGELFF.

V is TRBV14 and J is TRBJ2-7; TRBD2 matches at 10 bases. J was trimmed by 2 bases and V by 4 bases; bases with no gene match: 2. The CDR3 sequence is 14 residues long. CDR1 and CDR2 from the germline V gene are SGHDN and FVKESK. Here the CDR3 DNA reads TGTGCCAGCAGCCTTGGACTAGCGGCCTACGAGCAGTACTTC. It encodes CASSLGLAAYEQYF.

The chain links TRBV2 to TRBJ1-1; no clear D gene. The CDR3 extends over 14 amino acids. The germline gives CDR1 SNHLY, CDR2 FYNNEI. Trimming removed 8 bases at V and 1 base at J, with 14 bases between. The CDR3 spells CASAERRKNTEAFF. CDR3 bases: TGTGCCAGCGCCGAGAGGAGGAAGAACACTGAAGCTTTCTTT.

The chain uses TRBV9 and TRBJ2-1; the D is unclear. Germline V CDR1 and CDR2: SGDLS, YYNGEE. With 3 bases removed from V and 1 base from J, the gap between germline ends came to 17 bases. This CDR3 comprises 17 residues. CDR3 sequence reads: CASSAWSRLESYNEQFF. The CDR3 nucleotides read TGTGCCAGCAGCGCGTGGTCGAGACTGGAGTCCTACAATGAGCAGTTCTTC.

The V gene is TRBV2, the J gene TRBJ2-1; 9 bases align to TRBD2. Germline assignment: CDR1 SNHLY and CDR2 FYNNEI. V was pared by 4 bases and J by 9 bases, with 10 bases of the junction left unmatched. The CDR3 sequence is 15 residues long. The CDR3 sequence: CASSGLAGGPGEQFF. CDR3 bases: TGTGCCAGCAGTGGCCTCGCGGGGGGGCCCGGTGAGCAGTTCTTC.

This clone was picked up a small number of times. The chain is built from TRBV28 and TRBJ1-5, with a weak D call TRBD1 (5 bases). Trimming pared 7 bases from V and 5 bases from J, leaving 12 bases between. The germline CDR1 and CDR2 sequences are MDHEN and SYDVKM. The CDR3 has 13 amino acids. This CDR3 reads CASISQGHQPQHF. CDR3 bases: TGTGCCAGCATTTCGCAGGGCCATCAGCCCCAGCATTTT.

CDR3 bases: TGTGCCAGTAGTCCTACAGGGGGCTTACGGGAAAAACTGTTTTTT. Residues: CASSPTGGLREKLFF. This chain uses TRBV19 with TRBJ1-4; 9 bases agree with TRBD1. V dropped 5 bases and J dropped 8; count of bases not matched to a gene: 9. Germline CDR1 LNHDA, CDR2 SQIVND (reference sequence). The CDR3 is 15 amino acids.

CDR3 nucleotides: TGTGCCTGGAGCCCCCAGGACAGTTACAATGAGCAGTTCTTC. The encoded protein is CAWSPQDSYNEQFF. The chain carries TRBV30 and TRBJ2-1; weak D call: TRBD1 (6 bases). The V gene lost 3 bases and the J gene lost 4 bases, with 13 bases spanning the gap. The CDR3 is 14 residues long. Germline lookup yields CDR1 GTSNPN and CDR2 SVGIG (reference sequence).

The chain carries TRBV11-2 and TRBJ2-7; D uncertain. The germline V and J ends were trimmed by 1 base and 0 bases, with 13 bases remaining between them. Germline lookup yields CDR1 SGHAT and CDR2 FQNNGV. The CDR3 is 16 amino acids. CDR3 sequence: CASSLGDSTNSYEQYF. The CDR3 DNA reads as TGTGCCAGCAGCTTAGGAGACTCAACCAACTCCTACGAGCAGTACTTC.

The table lists this clone with a count of one. This chain links TRBV28 with TRBJ1-4, with no clear D. V shed 4 bases and J shed 10 bases, with 16 bases lying between them. The CDR3 is made up of 14 amino acids. Germline CDR1 is MDHEN and CDR2 is SYDVKM. The CDR3 reads CASSSDSGSAKLFF. In DNA, the CDR3 is TGTGCCAGCAGTTCAGACTCGGGGAGCGCAAAACTGTTTTTT.

This chain joins TRBV7-9 and TRBJ2-5, with a tentative D call TRBD2 (6 bases). Trimming took 5 bases from V and 5 from J, leaving 18 bases between them. The CDR3 contains 15 residues. The germline CDR1 and CDR2 sequences are SEHNR and FQNEAQ (reference sequence). The CDR3 protein is CASSPSRGPGETQYF. The CDR3 DNA is TGTGCCAGCAGCCCGTCGCGGGGACCGGGGGAGACCCAGTACTTC.

The CDR3 sequence: CASSPGDSFLNTQYF. CDR3 in DNA: TGTGCCAGCAGCCCAGGGGACAGTTTCTTGAATACGCAGTATTTT. J is TRBJ2-3 and V is TRBV11-2; 7 bases line up with TRBD1. In germline, CDR1 is SGHAT, CDR2 FQNNGV. The CDR3 has 15 amino acids. Trimming removed 5 bases from V and 7 bases from J; junction bases left unmatched: 12. The whole variable domain, filled in from reference TRBV11-2 and TRBJ2-3, reads EAGVAQSPRYKIIEKRQSVAFWCNPISGHATLYWYQQILGQGPKLLIQFQNNGVVDDSQLPKDRFSAERLKGVDSTLKIQPAKLEDSAVYLCASSPGDSFLNTQYFGPGTRLTVL.

The V call is TRBV6-5, the J call TRBJ2-7; 7 nucleotides align to TRBD2. J lost 2 bases, V lost 6 bases, and 7 bases had no gene match. This CDR3 region has 14 residues. Germline V CDR1 and CDR2: MNHEY, SVGAGI. CDR3 nucleotide sequence: TGTGCCAGCAGCCAACTAGCGCGACCCTACGAGCAGTACTTC. This translates into CASSQLARPYEQYF.

The genes are TRBV28 and TRBJ2-7; tentative D call: TRBD2 (5 bases). Germline CDR1 MDHEN, CDR2 SYDVKM. The V and J ends lost 2 bases and 2 bases respectively, with 16 bases between them. The CDR3 runs 16 residues. The CDR3 sequence is CASSLEGRWETYEQYF. The CDR3 DNA reads TGTGCCAGCAGTTTAGAGGGTAGATGGGAAACCTACGAGCAGTACTTC.

The gene calls are TRBV4-1 and TRBJ1-1; TRBD1 is a possible D gene (5 bases). Germline CDR1 is MGHRA and CDR2 is YSYEKL. The CDR3 is 15 amino acids. Trimming stripped 3 bases from V and 0 bases from J, with 11 bases between. The CDR3 DNA is TGCGCCAGCAGCCAGGTACAGGCTATGAACACTGAAGCTTTCTTT. Translated, it gives CASSQVQAMNTEAFF.

The rearrangement links TRBV20-1 to TRBJ2-7; no reliable D call. Trimming shortened V by 3 bases and J by 6 bases, and 9 bases separated the two germline ends. The CDR3 has 11 residues. The germline gives CDR1 DFQATT, CDR2 SNEGSKA (reference sequence). The CDR3 sequence is CSASSSREQYF. The CDR3 DNA sequence: TGCAGTGCTAGTTCCTCCCGCGAGCAGTACTTC.

CDR3 loop: CASSYLTGGRYEQYF. CDR3 nucleotide sequence: TGTGCCAGCAGCTACCTCACAGGGGGGCGTTACGAGCAGTACTTC. This chain uses TRBV28 with TRBJ2-7; TRBD1 agrees at 8 bases. With V trimmed by 6 bases and J by 4 bases, 11 bases remained unmatched. The CDR3 totals 15 residues. Per the germline V gene, CDR1 is MDHEN and CDR2 is SYDVKM.

The chain has TRBV9 and TRBJ2-7; 9 bases are shared with TRBD2. Trimming removed 0 bases from V and 7 bases from J; junction bases left unmatched: 5. The length of the CDR3 is 14 residues. CDR1 and CDR2 (germline): SGDLS, YYNGEE. This CDR3 reads CASSVGRSGGEQYF. The CDR3 region has the DNA TGTGCCAGCAGCGTAGGTCGGAGCGGGGGGGAGCAGTACTTC.

The chain has TRBV7-8 and TRBJ1-2; possibly TRBD1 for D (6 bases). CDR3 length: 18 residues. Germline values: CDR1 SGHVS, CDR2 FQNEAQ. The germline V and J ends were trimmed by 5 bases and 8 bases, with 30 bases remaining between them. The DNA for the CDR3 is TGTGCCAGCAGCCAACAGCGTCCTTTGCGGGGGCGCCCCGAGGGCTACACCTTC. Amino acid sequence: CASSQQRPLRGRPEGYTF.

The gene calls are TRBV2 and TRBJ1-5; D call uncertain. The CDR3 runs to 15 residues. Germline CDR1 is SNHLY and CDR2 is FYNNEI. Trimming shortened V by 0 bases and J by 4 bases, and 10 bases separated the two germline ends. The CDR3 region has the DNA TGTGCCAGCAGTGAAGCTGCTGCGGGGAATCAGCCCCAGCATTTT. This sequence encodes CASSEAAAGNQPQHF.

The gene calls are TRBV28 and TRBJ2-1, with no clear D. With 3 bases removed from V and 0 bases from J, the gap between germline ends came to 6 bases. The CDR3 spans 14 residues. The germline gives CDR1 MDHEN, CDR2 SYDVKM. This CDR3 reads CASSFGDSYNEQFF. DNA of the CDR3: TGTGCCAGCAGTTTTGGAGACTCCTACAATGAGCAGTTCTTC. The whole variable domain, filled in from reference TRBV28 and TRBJ2-1, reads DVKVTQSSRYLVKRTGEKVFLECVQDMDHENMFWYRQDPGLGLRLIYFSYDVKMKEKGDIPEGYSVSREKKERFSLILESASTNQTSMYLCASSFGDSYNEQFFGPGTRLTVL.

This sequence joins TRBV5-6 and TRBJ1-1; the D gene is possibly TRBD1 (5 bases). CDR3 length: 14 residues. CDR1 SGHDT and CDR2 YYEEEE come from the germline V gene. V was cut by 1 base and J by 1 base, with 8 bases left in between. The CDR3 is CASSLIQENTEAFF. In DNA, the CDR3 is TGTGCCAGCAGCTTGATACAGGAGAACACTGAAGCTTTCTTT.